Given below is one T cell receptor (beta chain) in context. Its specificity is unknown. The data originate from a study of cytomegalovirus exposure and HLA in healthy donors. Study results and limitations: In a later analysis, HLA-C alleles had the fewest associated TCRs, DRB1 alleles the most. Several V segments, TRBV6-2 and TRBV6-3 among them, could not be told apart and were dropped.

The trim removed 8 bases at V and 4 bases at J, leaving 10 bases unmatched. The germline V gene encodes CDR1 MNHEY and CDR2 SMNVEV (reference sequence). The CDR3 runs to 14 residues. In the PCR, 60 Vbeta and 13 Jbeta primers were used. Only in-frame clones appear in the TCRdb table, and some are missing; sequencing was by immunoSEQ multiplex PCR. The sample contains approximately 170,000 clones, about 85% of which appear only once. Sequencing used PBMCs. The receptor was isolated from a boy aged 2-15 years in good health and CMV-seronegative. This chain links TRBV27 with TRBJ1-1, with 7 bases lining up with TRBD1. The DNA for the CDR3 is TGTGCCAGCTGGCTTGACAGGGTGGGCACTGAAGCTTTCTTT. It codes for CASWLDRVGTEAFF.